The source of this T cell receptor beta chain is a study of blood T cell repertoires in COVID-19. At the level of the study: COVID-19 samples from acute and convalescent phases originated in the United States, Italy and Spain. The cDNA or gDNA used as material had been derived from T cells, B-cell-depleted T cells, or PBMCs.

In germline, CDR1 is PRHDT, CDR2 FYEKMQ (reference sequence). The CDR3 is 18 amino acids. Trimming at V came to 4 bases and at J to 5 bases, leaving 8 bases not matched to a gene. Authors' data handling: Reference gene primer amplification gave estimated nucleated cell counts. The table came from immunoSEQ multiplex PCR; TCRdb's copy has only in-frame clones and leaves some out. For V, J and clone size, that table is used; D and trimming come from the DNA. Of about 310,000 clones listed, roughly 86% were seen once; the top ten hold approximately 8%. The sequencing input was peripheral blood. The gene calls are TRBV13 and TRBJ2-2; 15 nucleotides agree with TRBD2. The origin of this receptor is a woman between 50 and 59 years old who had recovered from COVID-19. The CDR3 DNA is TGTGCCAGCAGCTACGGACTAGCGGGAGGGCCAGAGACCGGGGAGCTGTTTTTT. This gives the protein CASSYGLAGGPETGELFF.